Listed below are T cell receptor beta chains from one sample, sequenced in a study of regulatory T cells in long-lasting Graves disease. TCRdb re-called the multiplex PCR reads through MiXCR, storing one row per CDR3 protein. The repertoire holds a few hundred thousand distinct CDR3 sequences, with around 19% as singletons. These data were likewise used in another study, on T cells in Graves' hyperthyroidism and ophthalmopathy.

This material consisted of peripheral blood mononuclear cells (PBMCs), taken at new diagnosis, from a patient treated with antithyroid drugs. Every receptor here comes from a woman aged 25 to 39 with Graves disease. CDR3s include the opening cysteine and the closing phenylalanine or tryptophan. D genes are given only for firm matches. Clone size is given for some rows only: seen once, a few or many times, or a class if the clone is expanded.

j_gene | d_gene | v_gene | abundance | CDR3aa | CDR3nt
TRBJ1-6 | - | TRBV13 | - | CASSSRGGGDSPLHF | TGTGCCAGCAGCTCGCGCGGGGGGGGTGACTCACCCCTCCACTTT
TRBJ2-3 | - | TRBV20-1 | many | CSARPGSTDTQYF | TGCAGTGCTAGACCCGGGAGCACAGATACGCAGTATTTT
TRBJ2-5 | TRBD2 | TRBV6-5 | many | CASSYSTSGGARETQYF | TGTGCCAGCAGTTACTCGACTAGCGGGGGGGCGAGAGAGACCCAGTACTTC
TRBJ2-3 | - | TRBV27 | few | CASSLLGEVLGTDTQYF | TGTGCCAGCAGTTTATTGGGGGAAGTACTAGGCACAGATACGCAGTATTTT
TRBJ1-2 | - | TRBV2 | many | CASSVQAYGYTF | TGTGCCAGCAGTGTACAGGCCTATGGCTACACCTTC
TRBJ2-5 | - | TRBV27 | many | CASSLSLGFETQYF | TGTGCCAGCAGTTTATCCCTTGGGTTTGAGACCCAGTACTTC
TRBJ1-1 | - | TRBV12-3/TRBV12-4 | many | CASSLNILRAFF | TGTGCCAGCAGTTTAAACATCCTTAGGGCTTTCTTT
TRBJ1-1 | TRBD1 | TRBV19 | many | CASSRDRPTEAFF | TGTGCCAGTAGTAGGGACAGGCCCACTGAAGCTTTCTTT
TRBJ1-1 | - | TRBV12-3/TRBV12-4 | many | CASSLYGNTEAFF | TGTGCCAGCAGCTTGTACGGGAACACTGAAGCTTTCTTT
TRBJ2-7 | - | TRBV2 | many | CASTTGSSYEQYF | TGTGCCAGCACGACAGGTAGCTCCTACGAGCAGTACTTC
TRBJ1-2 | TRBD1 | TRBV7-9 | many | CASSLPMGQGVYGYTF | TGTGCCAGCAGCCTACCGATGGGGCAGGGGGTCTATGGCTACACCTTC
TRBJ2-2 | TRBD2 | TRBV11-2 | many | CASSSSGTMNTGELFF | TGTGCCAGCAGCTCCTCCGGGACTATGAACACCGGGGAGCTGTTTTTT
TRBJ2-5 | TRBD1 | TRBV18 | many | CASSPGQQETQYF | TGTGCCAGCTCACCGGGACAGCAAGAGACCCAGTACTTC
TRBJ2-5 | TRBD1 | TRBV11-3 | many | CASSRTGVQETQYF | TGTGCCAGCAGCCGTACAGGGGTACAAGAGACCCAGTACTTC
TRBJ1-1 | - | TRBV13 | many | CASSLVSQGAEAFF | TGTGCCAGCAGCTTAGTCTCACAAGGGGCTGAAGCTTTCTTT
TRBJ1-2 | - | TRBV4-1 | many | CASSQVRQLYGYTF | TGCGCCAGCAGCCAAGTCCGACAGCTCTATGGCTACACCTTC
TRBJ1-2 | - | TRBV7-9 | many | CASSLQANYGYTF | TGTGCCAGCAGCTTACAGGCTAACTATGGCTACACCTTC
TRBJ2-7 | TRBD2 | TRBV10-3 | - | CATTSGGETYEQYF | TGTGCCACTACGAGCGGGGGAGAGACCTACGAGCAGTACTTC
TRBJ2-6 | - | TRBV6-4 | many | CASSGGPASGANVLTF | TGTGCCAGCAGTGGGGGACCGGCCTCTGGGGCCAACGTCCTGACTTTC
TRBJ2-2 | - | TRBV10-1 | many | CASSESFGAGELFF | TGCGCCAGCAGTGAGTCCTTCGGCGCGGGGGAGCTGTTTTTT
TRBJ2-5 | - | TRBV3-1 | many | CASSQDLSTGETQYF | TGTGCCAGCAGCCAAGATCTCTCGACAGGCGAGACCCAGTACTTC
TRBJ1-2 | - | TRBV20-1 | many | CSAHEGGGRNYGYTF | TGCAGTGCCCACGAAGGCGGGGGCCGCAACTATGGCTACACCTTC
TRBJ1-5 | - | TRBV5-1 | many | CASSFRGYSNQPQHF | TGTGCCAGCAGCTTTAGGGGGTACAGCAATCAGCCCCAGCATTTT
TRBJ2-5 | - | TRBV13 | - | CASSLGPQGTQYF | TGTGCCAGCAGCTTAGGACCCCAGGGGACCCAGTACTTC
TRBJ1-2 | TRBD1 | TRBV9 | few | CASSGNRDREHGYTF | TGTGCCAGCAGCGGTAACCGGGACAGGGAGCATGGCTACACCTTC
TRBJ2-7 | - | TRBV6-9 | few | CASSYSGTIYEQYF | TGTGCCAGCAGTTACTCCGGGACCATCTACGAGCAGTACTTC
TRBJ1-2 | - | TRBV13 | many | CASSGEQGAYGYTF | TGTGCCAGCAGCGGTGAACAGGGAGCCTATGGCTACACCTTC
TRBJ1-1 | - | TRBV7-9 | many | CASSLTDLRGTEAFF | TGTGCCAGCAGCTTAACGGACCTTCGGGGCACTGAAGCTTTCTTT
TRBJ1-2 | - | TRBV7-9 | many | CASSLDRDGYTF | TGTGCCAGCAGCTTAGATCGGGACGGCTACACCTTC
TRBJ1-1 | - | TRBV19 | - | CASSMGGRNTEAFF | TGTGCCAGTAGTATGGGAGGTAGGAACACTGAAGCTTTCTTT
TRBJ1-1 | - | TRBV19 | many | CASSIDPRGNWLTEAFF | TGTGCCAGTAGTATAGATCCCCGGGGGAACTGGCTCACTGAAGCTTTCTTT
TRBJ1-1 | TRBD1 | TRBV9 | many | CASSPKGGGTTEAFF | TGTGCCAGCAGCCCCAAGGGAGGGGGCACGACTGAAGCTTTCTTT
TRBJ1-2 | - | TRBV7-9 | many | CASSFGITTNYGYTF | TGTGCCAGCAGCTTTGGGATTACCACTAACTATGGCTACACCTTC
TRBJ2-7 | - | TRBV20-1 | many | CSARDPGPSYEQYF | TGCAGTGCTAGAGATCCGGGTCCTTCCTACGAGCAGTACTTC